The 10 T cell receptor beta chains below come from one sample, sequenced in a study of blood T cell repertoires in COVID-19. The table came from immunoSEQ multiplex PCR; TCRdb's copy has only in-frame clones and leaves some out. The profile shows tens of thousands of clones, just over 85% of them singletons. Sequencing used peripheral blood. The source is a man in his 70s with acute or convalescent COVID-19.

The rearrangement joins TRBV18 to TRBJ1-1, with D possibly TRBD1 on 6 matching bases. V lost 4 bases, J lost 12 bases, and 18 bases lay in between. The CDR3 has 13 amino acids. Looked up from germline, CDR1 is KGHSH and CDR2 is LQKENI. The CDR3 DNA follows: TGTGCCAGCTCACGCGACTCGAACAGGGCACCTTTCTTT. It encodes CASSRDSNRAPFF.

The CDR3 here is CASSLSGTGVTGANVLTF. In DNA, the CDR3 is TGTGCCAGTAGTTTATCCGGGACAGGGGTGACTGGGGCCAACGTCCTGACTTTC. This rearrangement joins TRBV19 to TRBJ2-6; 10 bases are a match to TRBD1. Germline V gene sequence: CDR1 LNHDA, CDR2 SQIVND (reference sequence). The CDR3 contains 18 residues. V gave up 5 bases and J gave up 2 bases; unmatched junction bases: 9.

This chain connects TRBV2 to TRBJ2-2, with 13 bases matching TRBD2. The CDR3 length is 15 residues. Per germline, CDR1 SNHLY and CDR2 FYNNEI. The V segment lost 7 bases and the J segment 7 bases; nucleotides outside the gene matches: 6. The CDR3 DNA reads TGTGCCAGCAAGAGGACTAGCGGGGGTGGCGGGGAGCTGTTTTTT. This translates into CASKRTSGGGGELFF. Variable domain in full (rest from reference TRBV2 and TRBJ2-2): EPEVTQTPSHQVTQMGQEVILRCVPISNHLYFYWYRQILGQKVEFLVSFYNNEISEKSEIFDDQFSVERPDGSNFTLKIRSTKLEDSAMYFCASKRTSGGGGELFFGEGSRLTVL.

This chain uses TRBV18 with TRBJ2-3; possible D gene TRBD2, 5 bases. The CDR3 consists of 16 residues. V lost 2 bases and J 4 bases, leaving 16 bases between the germline ends. Per germline, CDR1 KGHSH and CDR2 LQKENI. The CDR3 nucleotides are TGTGCCAGCTCACCAAAAGTGCCCCGAGGGCCAGATACGCAGTATTTT. Translation: CASSPKVPRGPDTQYF.

In its sample, this clone was seen a few times. The J gene is TRBJ2-1, the V gene TRBV5-1; 12 positions match TRBD2. The length of the CDR3 is 15 residues. The germline V gene encodes CDR1 SGHRS and CDR2 YFSETQ. The V segment lost 0 bases and the J segment 9 bases; nucleotides outside the gene matches: 4. The CDR3 sequence is CASSLDPGLAGEQFF. The CDR3 region has the DNA TGCGCCAGCAGCTTGGACCCGGGACTAGCGGGTGAGCAGTTCTTC.

The chain uses TRBV9 and TRBJ1-1, with a weak D call TRBD1 (6 bases). Germline V CDR1 and CDR2: SGDLS, YYNGEE. V lost 0 bases to trimming and J lost 6 bases, with 12 bases between them. There are 14 residues in the CDR3. The CDR3 reads CASSVEGEGSEAFF. The CDR3 bases are TGTGCCAGCAGCGTAGAGGGGGAGGGGTCTGAAGCTTTCTTT.

By sample share, this clone is medium-sized. The chain joins TRBV5-4 to TRBJ1-3; weak D call: TRBD1 (5 bases). This CDR3 is built from 17 residues. Trimming cost V 5 bases and J 0 bases, with 18 bases left between them. Germline loops: CDR1 SGHNT, CDR2 YYREEE (reference sequence). CDR3 region: CASRARAARGSGNTIYF. The DNA for the CDR3 is TGTGCCAGCAGAGCCCGGGCGGCAAGGGGCTCTGGAAACACCATATATTTT. Full variable domain (rest looked up from reference TRBV5-4 and TRBJ1-3): ETGVTQSPTHLIKTRGQQVTLRCSSQSGHNTVSWYQQALGQGPQFIFQYYREEENGRGNFPPRFSGLQFPNYSSELNVNALELDDSALYLCASRARAARGSGNTIYFGEGSWLTVV.

V is TRBV6-5 and J is TRBJ2-5; 7 bases agree with TRBD2. Germline loops: CDR1 MNHEY, CDR2 SVGAGI. The length of the CDR3 is 13 residues. Trimming cost V 7 bases and J 2 bases; bases outside gene matches: 4. In nucleotides, the CDR3 is TGTGCCAGCACAACTAGCGATCAAGAGACCCAGTACTTC. It codes for CASTTSDQETQYF.

The rearrangement joins TRBV5-5 to TRBJ2-3; D may be TRBD1 (6 bases). Germline CDR1 SGHKS, CDR2 YYEKEE (reference sequence). Trimming took 1 base from V and 2 from J, leaving 14 bases between them. CDR3 size: 16 residues. CDR3 sequence: CASSLFPRGYTDTQYF. The CDR3 DNA follows: TGTGCCAGCAGCTTGTTCCCCAGGGGTTACACAGATACGCAGTATTTT.

V and J are TRBV5-1 and TRBJ2-2; 12 positions agree with TRBD2. Germline V gives CDR1 SGHRS, CDR2 YFSETQ. Germline trimming cut 0 bases from V and 6 bases from J; bases unmatched to any gene: 6. The CDR3 has 17 amino acids. This chain's CDR3 is CASSLGLAGVLAGELFF. The DNA for the CDR3 is TGCGCCAGCAGCTTGGGACTAGCGGGAGTATTAGCCGGGGAGCTGTTTTTT.